The following is a T cell receptor beta chain sequence with its context. This record comes from a study of technical replicates of blood from four donors. Germline lookup yields CDR1 LNHNV and CDR2 YYDKDF (reference sequence). CDR3 length equals 16 residues. The ends lost 4 bases at V and 3 bases at J; junction bases unmatched: 5. The repertoire was sequenced with immunoSEQ multiplex PCR; TCRdb's copy has only in-frame clones and lacks some. The table records roughly 93,000 clones, approximately 94% of them present only once. The receptor was isolated from a human donor in good health. V and J are TRBV15 and TRBJ2-2, with TRBD1 identical over 10 bases. Sequences were obtained from T cells isolated from PBMCs. CDR3 coding DNA: TGTGCCACCAGCACTTGGGACAGGGGTGACACCGGGGAGCTGTTTTTT. Its translation is CATSTWDRGDTGELFF.